What follows are 15 T cell receptor beta chains derived from one specimen sequenced in a study of shared clonotypes between healthy human individuals. Data came from immunoSEQ multiplex PCR; TCRdb stores just in-frame clones and leaves some out. The sample contains 2 million to 3 million clones, about 92% of which appear only once. Source material: naive CD4+ T cells sorted from blood. Described subset: CD45RA+ positively selected. All receptors come from a man younger than 35 in good health.

This chain connects TRBV27 to TRBJ2-7, with 8 bases that match TRBD1. Germline V CDR1 and CDR2: MNHEY, SMNVEV (reference sequence). Losses at the gene ends were 2 bases for V and 2 bases for J; bases not matched to a gene: 8. The CDR3 runs to 16 residues. The CDR3 reads CASSLKGGTGPYEQYF. CDR3 nucleotides: TGTGCCAGCAGTTTAAAAGGCGGGACAGGTCCCTACGAGCAGTACTTC.

The chain recombines TRBV7-6 with TRBJ2-7; the D is unclear. The germline CDR1 and CDR2 sequences are SGHVS and FNYEAQ. V lost 0 bases and J lost 3, with 6 bases in between. This CDR3 has 13 amino acids. The CDR3 here is CASSLAKDYEQYF. The CDR3 bases are TGTGCCAGCAGCTTAGCCAAGGACTACGAGCAGTACTTC.

Turning to this clone: Different DNA sequences within this sample yield the same CDR3. The J gene is TRBJ1-2, the V gene TRBV28, with D unresolved. Trimming pared 6 bases from V and 2 bases from J, leaving 4 bases between. CDR1 is MDHEN and CDR2 is SYDVKM in the germline V gene. CDR3 length equals 11 residues. CDR3 region: CASSLNYGYTF. The CDR3 bases are TGTGCCAGCAGCCTAAACTATGGCTACACCTTC.

V gene TRBV6-5 combines with J gene TRBJ1-5; D possibly corresponds to TRBD1 (6 bases). Per germline, CDR1 MNHEY and CDR2 SVGAGI. The CDR3 loop spans 13 amino acids. The ends were cut back, 5 bases at V and 7 bases at J, with 12 bases in the middle. The CDR3 DNA reads as TGTGCCAGCAGTACAGGGCCCCCGCAGCCCCAGCATTTT. Encoded protein: CASSTGPPQPQHF.

The rearrangement joins TRBV10-1 to TRBJ1-2, with unresolved D. The CDR3 is 13 amino acids. Germline V gene sequence: CDR1 WNHNN, CDR2 SYGVQD (reference sequence). Trimming took 0 bases from V and 5 from J, leaving 7 bases between them. The CDR3 DNA sequence: TGCGCCAGCAGTGAGTCCCTACCATATGGCTACACCTTC. This codes for CASSESLPYGYTF.

This clone was seen just once. The chain links TRBV9 to TRBJ2-5, with 10 bases identical to TRBD1. The CDR3 loop spans 16 amino acids. Germline V CDR1 and CDR2: SGDLS, YYNGEE. V shed 3 bases and J 5 bases; nucleotides not matched to a gene: 10. The CDR3 nucleotides read TGTGCCAGCAGCGCCGACCAGACAGGGGGCGATGAGACCCAGTACTTC. Amino acids: CASSADQTGGDETQYF. Full variable domain (outside the CDR3, taken from reference TRBV9 and TRBJ2-5): DSGVTQTPKHLITATGQRVTLRCSPRSGDLSVYWYQQSLDQGLQFLIQYYNGEERAKGNILERFSAQQFPDLHSELNLSSLELGDSALYFCASSADQTGGDETQYFGPGTRLLVL.

This clone was seen just once. The genes are TRBV7-8 and TRBJ2-7, with D possibly being TRBD1 or TRBD2 (5 bases each). V was clipped by 5 bases and J by 2 bases, with 13 bases between them. CDR1 SGHVS and CDR2 FQNEAQ come from the germline V gene. CDR3 length: 14 residues. This CDR3 reads CASSQRGVTYEQYF. The CDR3 DNA reads as TGTGCCAGCAGCCAGCGAGGGGTTACCTACGAGCAGTACTTC.

The gene calls are TRBV27 and TRBJ2-1, with D perhaps matching TRBD1 or TRBD2 (6 bases each). Germline CDR1 is MNHEY and CDR2 is SMNVEV (reference sequence). V lost 5 bases, J lost 6 bases, and 14 bases lay in between. The CDR3 loop spans 14 amino acids. CDR3 DNA sequence: TGTGCCAGCAGTGGCTGGGGGGCGAGCAATGAGCAGTTCTTC. Translated: CASSGWGASNEQFF.

This chain uses TRBV2 with TRBJ1-6, with TRBD1 as a possible D gene (6 bases). Germline V gene sequence: CDR1 SNHLY, CDR2 FYNNEI. There are 16 residues in the CDR3. V lost 1 base and J 7 bases, leaving 14 bases between the germline ends. The CDR3 reads CASSEVGGQKNSPLHF. CDR3 DNA: TGTGCCAGCAGTGAAGTTGGGGGGCAGAAGAATTCACCCCTCCACTTT. Full variable domain (remainder filled in from reference TRBV2 and TRBJ1-6): EPEVTQTPSHQVTQMGQEVILRCVPISNHLYFYWYRQILGQKVEFLVSFYNNEISEKSEIFDDQFSVERPDGSNFTLKIRSTKLEDSAMYFCASSEVGGQKNSPLHFGNGTRLTVT.

The V gene is TRBV25-1, the J gene TRBJ2-5; TRBD2 matches 14 bases. The V gene's germline CDR1 is MGHDK and CDR2 SYGVNS. V trimming: 2 bases; J trimming: 7 bases; junction bases outside the gene matches: 3. The CDR3 runs to 15 residues. Here the CDR3 reads CASSEPGTSGGTQYF. CDR3 DNA sequence: TGTGCCAGCAGTGAACCGGGGACTAGCGGGGGGACCCAGTACTTC.

V usage is TRBV27 and J usage is TRBJ2-7, with D hard to call. The germline V gene has CDR1 MNHEY and CDR2 SMNVEV (reference sequence). Between the trimmed V and J ends, which lost 3 bases and 3 bases, there was a span of 12 bases. The CDR3 spans 14 residues. The CDR3, as DNA: TGTGCCAGCAGTTTCAACGTACGGAACTACGAGCAGTACTTC. It translates to CASSFNVRNYEQYF.

The gene calls are TRBV10-3 and TRBJ2-1, with 7 bases aligning to TRBD1. CDR3 size: 14 residues. V lost 5 bases and J lost 7; bases outside the gene matches: 8. Germline V lookup: CDR1 ENHRY, CDR2 SYGVKD. The CDR3 sequence: CAISQTTGLNEQFF. The CDR3 DNA follows: TGTGCCATCAGTCAAACGACAGGGTTGAATGAGCAGTTCTTC.

This clone was detected once. The CDR3 nucleotides read TGTGCCAGCAGCCTTAATACAGGGCAAGGCACTGAAGCTTTCTTT. It yields the protein CASSLNTGQGTEAFF. The rearrangement joins TRBV7-3 to TRBJ1-1, with D maybe TRBD1 (6 bases). Trimming cost V 5 bases and J 4 bases, with 17 bases left between them. Germline V gives CDR1 SGHTA, CDR2 FQGTGA. The CDR3 extends over 15 amino acids.

The chain is built from TRBV18 and TRBJ2-7; 7 bases are shared with TRBD1. J lost 7 bases, V lost 4 bases, and 16 bases had no gene match. The CDR3 spans 16 residues. CDR1 is KGHSH and CDR2 is LQKENI in the germline V gene. The CDR3 DNA reads TGTGCCAGCTCACAAAATACAGGGGCCCCGAGGGGAGAGCAGTACTTC. It encodes CASSQNTGAPRGEQYF.

This clone showed up just once. The chain has TRBV4-1 and TRBJ2-3; D is possibly TRBD2 (7 bases). This CDR3 spans 17 amino acids. Germline CDR1 MGHRA, CDR2 YSYEKL. Trimming took 5 bases from V and 2 from J, leaving 20 bases between them. The DNA for the CDR3 is TGCGCCAGCAGCAAAACCCTAGGGGGGGTGAACACAGATACGCAGTATTTT. It specifies CASSKTLGGVNTDTQYF.